Shown below are 13 T cell receptor beta chains from a single sample sequenced in a study of T cell clonality in common variable immunodeficiency. The table came from immunoSEQ multiplex PCR; TCRdb's copy has only in-frame clones and leaves some out. There are 15,000 to 20,000 clones in the sample, none observed a single time. Findings and caveats of the study: In common variable immunodeficiency, TCR beta chains reportedly carried fewer deletions and N-nucleotide insertions.

For these receptors, no antigen is known. Source material: peripheral blood mononuclear cells. These receptors all come from a human donor with common variable immunodeficiency.

About this clone itself: The CDR3 end falls 3 residues outside the read, so it is completed with the germline J gene. The chain combines TRBV7-9 with TRBJ2-2; the D gene is possibly TRBD2 (7 bases). The V end lost 2 bases, the J end lost 3 bases, and 10 bases lay between the germline ends. The CDR3 totals 15 residues. Germline CDR1 and CDR2: SEHNR and FQNEAQ (reference sequence). CDR3 bases read: TGTGCCAGCAGCTTACAGGGGAGGGACACCGGGGAG. Amino acids: CASSLQGRDTGE. The whole CDR3 sequence is CASSLQGRDTGELFF.

This clone was detected a few times. The read comes to an end 3 residues before the CDR3 does, leaving the germline J gene to fill in the end. The rearrangement joins TRBV5-5 to TRBJ2-7; 7 nucleotides line up with TRBD2. Germline V gene lookup returns CDR1 SGHKS and CDR2 YYEKEE (reference sequence). V lost 4 bases to trimming and J lost 1 base; unmatched junction nucleotides: 8. The CDR3 runs 15 residues. This CDR3 reads CASSPGGGGSYEQYF. The CDR3 DNA, read in part, is TGTGCCAGCAGCCCGGGCGGGGGAGGGTCCTACGAG.

With regard to this clone: Germline is not matched at one junction end, which may reflect a read error. The read comes to an end 3 residues before the CDR3 does, leaving the germline J gene to fill in the end. The rearrangement links TRBV7-9 to TRBJ2-7; D ambiguous. The CDR3 runs 12 residues. CDR1 and CDR2 (germline): SEHNR, FQNEAQ (reference sequence). The CDR3 sequence: CSSSVSSYEQYF. The CDR3 bases that were read are TGTTCCAGCAGCGTCAGCTCCTACGAG.

Comment on this clone: The sequence runs out 3 residues before the end of the CDR3; the remainder is reconstructed from the germline J gene. The J gene is TRBJ2-3, the V gene TRBV29-1; perhaps TRBD1 as D (6 bases). CDR1 and CDR2 from the germline V gene are SQVTM and ANQGSEA. This CDR3 is built from 14 residues. With 2 bases removed from V and 7 bases from J, the gap between germline ends came to 16 bases. The CDR3 loop is CSVELRTDSYTQYF. CDR3 DNA (partial): TGCAGCGTTGAACTCCGGACAGATTCGTATACG.

As to this clone: With the read ending 3 residues before the CDR3 end, the germline J gene is used to fill in that end. V gene TRBV23-1 combines with J gene TRBJ1-5, with 7 bases aligning to TRBD1. TRBV23-1 is flagged as an ORF with uncertain function. The CDR3 runs to 14 residues. The junction had 7 bases not matched to a gene; V was cut back by 6 bases and J by 5 bases. CDR3 sequence: CASRIRQGHQPQHF. The part of the CDR3 DNA that was read is TGCGCCAGCAGGATCCGACAGGGTCATCAGCCC.

On this clone itself: The DNA ends 3 residues before the CDR3 does, and the rest of the CDR3 is filled in from the germline J gene. The chain employs TRBV18 and TRBJ2-5, with D possibly TRBD2 on 5 matching bases. Trimming took 0 bases from V and 0 from J, leaving 11 bases between them. Germline CDR1 KGHSH, CDR2 LQKENI. CDR3 length equals 16 residues. CDR3 residues: CASSPPNLADQETQYF. CDR3 DNA (partial): TGTGCCAGCTCACCACCTAATCTAGCCGACCAAGAGACC.

This clone was observed a handful of times. The read ends 3 residues shy of where the CDR3 ends; the end is completed using the germline J gene. V gene TRBV30 combines with J gene TRBJ2-7; unclear D gene. Trimming took 0 bases from V and 2 from J, leaving 8 bases between them. CDR3 length equals 13 residues. From germline, CDR1 is GTSNPN and CDR2 SVGIG (reference sequence). CDR3 protein: CAWSVRSAYEQYF. The sequenced CDR3 bases are TGTGCCTGGAGTGTACGCAGTGCCTACGAG.

About this clone itself: The missing CDR3 end, 3 residues past where the read stops, is filled in from the germline J gene. The V call is TRBV19, the J call TRBJ2-1; the D gene is possibly TRBD1 (6 bases). The V gene's germline CDR1 is LNHDA and CDR2 SQIVND (reference sequence). The CDR3 sequence is 14 residues long. Trimming stripped 9 bases from V and 7 bases from J, with 19 bases between. CDR3 DNA, as far as it was read: TGTGCCAGAAGAACAGGGCTTCCAGGAAATGAG. Amino acids: CARRTGLPGNE. In full, the CDR3 is CARRTGLPGNEQFF.

This clone was seen many times. The CDR3 end is not reached by the read, which stops 3 residues before it; the germline J gene fills it in. The chain combines TRBV5-1 with TRBJ2-3; D is undetermined. From germline, CDR1 is SGHRS and CDR2 YFSETQ. The CDR3 totals 14 residues. V was shortened by 2 bases and J by 5 bases, with 12 bases between the two germline ends. The CDR3 DNA, read in part, is TGCGCCAGCAGCTTAATGGCCGTAAAAGATACG. The encoded protein is CASSLMAVKDT. The whole CDR3 reads CASSLMAVKDTQYF.

This clone was observed many times. The CDR3 goes on 3 residues after the read ends, and that part is filled in from the germline J gene. The V and J genes are TRBV18 and TRBJ2-5; TRBD2 matches 7 bases. V lost 2 bases, J lost 2 bases, and 5 bases stayed unmatched. Germline V lookup: CDR1 KGHSH, CDR2 LQKENI. The CDR3 covers 15 residues. Partial CDR3 DNA: TGTGCCAGCTCACCAATAACTAGCGCGCAAGAGACC. This gives the protein CASSPITSAQET. The whole CDR3 sequence is CASSPITSAQETQYF.

Points on this clone: Coverage ceases 3 residues before the CDR3 finishes, and the germline J gene fills in the end. This chain connects TRBV7-3 to TRBJ2-1; D may be TRBD1 (5 bases). There are 14 residues in the CDR3. The germline V gene has CDR1 SGHTA and CDR2 FQGTGA. The V end lost 4 bases, the J end lost 3 bases, and 10 bases lay between the germline ends. Incomplete CDR3 DNA: TGTGCCAGCAGCTCCACAGGATTCTACAATGAG. This encodes CASSSTGFYNE. The CDR3 as a whole reads CASSSTGFYNEQFF. Together with reference TRBV7-3 and TRBJ2-1, the CDR3 gives the full variable domain: GAGVSQTPSNKVTEKGKYVELRCDPISGHTALYWYRQSLGQGPEFLIYFQGTGAADDSGLPNDRFFAVRPEGSVSTLKIQRTERGDSAVYLCASSSTGFYNEQFFGPGTRLTVL.

About this clone: The read halts 3 residues ahead of the CDR3 end, with the missing end drawn from the germline J gene. The V and J genes are TRBV18 and TRBJ2-7, with a possible D match to TRBD1 (5 bases). This CDR3 has 13 residues. Deletions cut 6 bases from V and 0 bases from J, with 9 bases between. Germline CDR1 KGHSH, CDR2 LQKENI. The CDR3 spells CASSGQGSYEQYF. CDR3 DNA (partial): TGTGCCAGCTCGGGGCAGGGCTCCTACGAG.

Comments on this clone: The read halts 3 residues ahead of the CDR3 end, with the missing end drawn from the germline J gene. This chain links TRBV18 with TRBJ1-1, with D perhaps TRBD1 (6 bases). CDR1 is KGHSH, CDR2 LQKENI, per germline. CDR3 length: 14 residues. V was cut by 4 bases and J by 7 bases, with 16 bases left in between. The CDR3 region is CASSREQGTDEAFF. The CDR3 DNA, read in part, is TGTGCCAGCTCACGGGAACAGGGTACTGATGAA.